This T cell receptor (beta chain) was obtained from a study of regulatory T cells in long-lasting Graves disease. Looking at the study overall: Recently diagnosed Graves' patients had received antithyroid drugs for under 3 months.

Overall study results and limits: Shared public clonotypes totalled about 2,800 in persistent patients, compared with roughly 970 in new patients.

Details on this clonotype: Antigen specificity is unknown.

Sequencing libraries for TCR beta were prepared with iRepertoire HTBI primers and Arm-PCR of CDR3 regions. TCRdb re-derived calls from the multiplex PCR reads in MiXCR, one entry per CDR3 protein. The sample shows a few hundred thousand distinct CDR3 sequences, approximately 13% of them seen only once. The time point denotes: newly diagnosed GD, antithyroid drugs for less than 3 months. Generation of the TCR library employed RNA extracted from PBMCs. These data are also associated with another study on T cells in Graves' hyperthyroidism and ophthalmopathy. That source notes: Diagnosis relied on clinical symptoms, serum thyroxine and TRAb, thyroid ultrasound and orbital computed tomography. Researchers report that a 13 V-J model separated ophthalmopathy from stable hyperthyroidism.

The input for sequencing was peripheral blood mononuclear cells (PBMCs), taken at new diagnosis, from a patient treated with antithyroid drugs. This receptor was taken from a man aged 25-45 years with Graves disease.

The CDR3 coding sequence is TGTGCCAGCAGCTTAACACAGAGGACGGGGGAGCAGTACTTC. The encoded protein is CASSLTQRTGEQYF. This sequence joins TRBV11-2 and TRBJ2-7, with a weak D call TRBD2 (5 bases). The CDR3 has 14 residues. The V end was cut by 2 bases, the J end by 7 bases, with 15 bases between. Germline CDR1 is SGHAT and CDR2 is FQNNGV.